These T cell receptor beta chains were read from a single sample in a study of T cells after yellow fever vaccination. TCRdb used MiXCR to reprocess the 5' RACE reads, holding one entry per CDR3 protein. Altogether 550,000 to 750,000 distinct CDR3 sequences are present, 13% being singletons, with the ten largest covering about 14%. The sequencing here drew on PBMCs, taken on the day of the yellow fever booster vaccination. All receptors come from a young man who received the YFV17D yellow fever vaccine. Both conserved end residues are part of each CDR3. The D gene is left open where the match is weak. The size entry is marked missing in some rows and otherwise reads once, few, many or a size class.

J gene,D gene,V gene,CDR3 length,clone size,CDR3 DNA,CDR3 protein
TRBJ2-5,TRBD2,TRBV5-5,13,NA,TGTGCCAGCAGCCAGGGACTAGAGGAGACCCAGTACTTC,CASSQGLEETQYF
TRBJ2-2,NA,TRBV28,14,few,TGTGCCAGCATCCAACTAGCGAACACCGGGGAGCTGTTTTTT,CASIQLANTGELFF
TRBJ1-1,NA,TRBV12-3/TRBV12-4,16,few,TGTGCCAGCAGTTTGGGTGTAGGGGCTGGGATCACTGAAGCTTTCTTT,CASSLGVGAGITEAFF
TRBJ2-5,NA,TRBV12-5,13,NA,TGTGCTAGTGGTTTTTCGGGTACGGAGACCCAGTACTTC,CASGFSGTETQYF
TRBJ2-2,NA,TRBV28,17,few,TGTGCCAGCATACAATCAAGACAGGACCCTACCACCGGGGAGCTGTTTTTT,CASIQSRQDPTTGELFF
TRBJ1-2,NA,TRBV27,14,NA,TGTGCCAGCATGGGTACTAAGGCTGAGTTGGGCTACACCTTC,CASMGTKAELGYTF
TRBJ2-3,NA,TRBV11-2,15,NA,TGTACCAGCAGCCTCGGGACTCTTCGCACAGATACGCAGTATTTT,CTSSLGTLRTDTQYF
TRBJ2-1,TRBD2,TRBV15,16,NA,TGTGCCACCAGCAGAGCGACTAGCGGGAGGCGGAATGAGCAGTTCTTC,CATSRATSGRRNEQFF
TRBJ2-2,NA,TRBV9,18,many,TGTGCCAGCAGCGCGAGACCGGGCGGATACGCGAACACCGGGGAGCTGTTTTTT,CASSARPGGYANTGELFF
TRBJ2-3,TRBD2,TRBV10-2,16,NA,TGCGCCAGCAATCGAGGAGGAGCGGGAGGGGCGGATACGCAGTATTTT,CASNRGGAGGADTQYF
TRBJ1-4,NA,TRBV30,16,few,TGTGCCTGGAGTCCGCCTTCCGGACGTCGGCTGAGAAAACTGTTTTTT,CAWSPPSGRRLRKLFF
TRBJ2-6,TRBD2,TRBV25-1,19,few,TGTGCCAGCAGTGAATATGGGCTAGCGGGGGATTCTGGGGCCAACGTCCTGACTTTC,CASSEYGLAGDSGANVLTF
TRBJ2-7,NA,TRBV6-6,10,NA,TGTGCCAGCGCAGACTACGAGCAGTACTTC,CASADYEQYF
TRBJ1-1,NA,TRBV3-1,15,NA,TGTGCCAGCAGCCATCTCCGGGTTCGGGACACTGAAGCTTTCTTT,CASSHLRVRDTEAFF
TRBJ2-2,TRBD1,TRBV15,15,few,TGTGCCACCAGCGCCCGGACAGGGCACACCGGGGAGCTGTTTTTT,CATSARTGHTGELFF
TRBJ2-2,TRBD2,TRBV5-4,17,NA,TGTGCCAGCAGCTCCTCTGGACTAGCGGGAGTCACCGGGGAGCTGTTTTTT,CASSSSGLAGVTGELFF
TRBJ2-7,NA,TRBV7-2,12,NA,TGTGCCAGCAGCCGCCAGGGCTACAAGCAGTACTTC,CASSRQGYKQYF
TRBJ1-1,NA,TRBV12-3/TRBV12-4,16,few,TGTGCCAGCAGCTTCACCCGCACGGACATGAACACTGAAGCTTTCTTT,CASSFTRTDMNTEAFF
TRBJ2-1,TRBD2,TRBV28,16,NA,TGTGCCAGCAGGTCCGGGAGGGGCCCCTCCTACAATGAGCAGTTCTTC,CASRSGRGPSYNEQFF
TRBJ2-7,NA,TRBV7-9,14,NA,TGTGCCAGCAGCTTCTCGGATAGGGGGGCCGAGCAGTACTTC,CASSFSDRGAEQYF
TRBJ2-3,NA,TRBV7-3,14,many,TGTGCCAGCAGCTTGGTGGGACTCACAGATACGCAGTATTTT,CASSLVGLTDTQYF
TRBJ2-7,TRBD2,TRBV20-1,14,few,TGCAGTGCTCACCGGACTAGTCCCCCCTACGAGCAGTACTTC,CSAHRTSPPYEQYF